These T cell receptor beta chains were read from a single sample in a study of blood T cell repertoires in COVID-19. The repertoire was sequenced with immunoSEQ multiplex PCR; TCRdb's copy has only in-frame clones and lacks some. The sample contains 200,000 to 250,000 clones, roughly 88% of which appear only once. The sample comprised PBMCs or T cells enriched from blood (not recorded which). Source of these receptors: a woman between 25 and 40 years old who had been exposed to COVID-19. The CDR3 runs from the conserved cysteine through the conserved F or W. The D gene is left open where the match is weak. Size is stated for part of the rows, as once, few or many counts, or as a class when the clone is expanded.

D,V,J,size,CDR3,DNA
NA,TRBV20-1,TRBJ2-1,NA,CSGGVNEQFF,TGCAGTGGTGGAGTGAATGAGCAGTTCTTC
NA,TRBV21-1,TRBJ2-3,once,CASSNKSIGDSSTDTQYF,TGTGCCAGCAGCAATAAGAGTATTGGGGACAGCTCCACAGATACGCAGTATTTT
NA,TRBV10-3,TRBJ1-2,NA,CAISESPLYGYTF,TGTGCCATCAGTGAGTCACCACTCTATGGCTACACCTTC
TRBD1,TRBV10-2,TRBJ1-1,NA,CATSGQGYTEAFF,TGCGCCACCTCGGGACAGGGTTACACTGAAGCTTTCTTT
TRBD2,TRBV19,TRBJ2-7,NA,CASSITSGRTYEQYF,TGTGCCAGTAGTATCACTAGCGGGAGAACCTACGAGCAGTACTTC
TRBD2,TRBV4-1,TRBJ2-3,NA,CASSPSRTRRADTQYF,TGCGCCAGCAGCCCCTCTCGGACTAGACGGGCAGATACGCAGTATTTT
TRBD1,TRBV5-1,TRBJ1-1,NA,CASSLVGQGAYTEAFF,TGCGCCAGCAGCTTGGTGGGCCAGGGGGCTTACACTGAAGCTTTCTTT
NA,TRBV10-3,TRBJ2-2,NA,CATRDWPNTGELFF,TGTGCCACCAGGGACTGGCCGAACACCGGGGAGCTGTTTTTT
NA,TRBV20-1,TRBJ2-3,NA,CSASEAGGTDTQYF,TGCAGTGCTAGTGAGGCGGGTGGCACAGATACGCAGTATTTT
TRBD2,TRBV27,TRBJ2-3,NA,CASSFLGGRAVDTQYF,TGTGCCAGCAGTTTTTTAGGCGGGAGGGCCGTTGATACGCAGTATTTT
NA,TRBV30,TRBJ1-2,NA,CAHRARNYGYTF,TGTGCCCACAGGGCACGAAACTATGGCTACACCTTC
TRBD1,TRBV11-2,TRBJ1-2,NA,CASSLERTGGRDGYTF,TGTGCCAGCAGCTTAGAAAGGACAGGGGGGCGCGATGGCTACACCTTC
NA,TRBV19,TRBJ1-2,NA,CASSLPRGGNYGYTF,TGTGCCAGTAGTTTACCCCGGGGGGGGAACTATGGCTACACCTTC
TRBD1,TRBV2,TRBJ1-5,NA,CASRGRRDRGGPQPQHF,TGTGCCAGCAGGGGCCGCCGGGACAGGGGAGGGCCTCAGCCCCAGCATTTT